This is a list of T cell receptor beta chains from one sample in a study of T cell responses to AZD1222 COVID-19 vaccine. Sequenced by immunoSEQ multiplex PCR; TCRdb stores in-frame clones only, minus some. The sample has fewer than 85,000 clones; approximately 90% are singletons. The sequenced sample was peripheral blood, obtained on day 0 of AZD1222 vaccination. The origin of the receptors is an adult in good health. The CDR3 runs from the conserved cysteine through the conserved F or W. The D gene is left open where the match is weak. Only part of the rows carry a size: once, few, many, or a class if the clone is expanded.

abundance: -; j_gene: TRBJ2-1; d_gene: TRBD2; v_gene: TRBV27; CDR3aa: CASSFLGRGFSNNEQFF; CDR3nt: TGTGCCAGCAGTTTCCTCGGGAGGGGGTTTAGTAACAATGAGCAGTTCTTC
abundance: -; j_gene: TRBJ2-5; d_gene: -; v_gene: TRBV21-1; CDR3aa: CASSKAQAAKETQYF; CDR3nt: TGTGCCAGCAGCAAAGCGCAGGCAGCCAAAGAGACCCAGTACTTC
abundance: -; j_gene: TRBJ1-6; d_gene: TRBD1; v_gene: TRBV6-6; CDR3aa: CASSRKPGDSSYNSPLHF; CDR3nt: TGTGCCAGCAGTCGTAAACCTGGGGACAGCTCCTATAATTCACCCCTCCACTTT
abundance: few; j_gene: TRBJ1-4; d_gene: -; v_gene: TRBV6-6; CDR3aa: CASRYNEKLFF; CDR3nt: TGTGCCAGCAGGTATAATGAAAAACTGTTTTTT
abundance: -; j_gene: TRBJ1-5; d_gene: TRBD1; v_gene: TRBV6-5; CDR3aa: CASRPGQGNQPQHF; CDR3nt: TGTGCCAGCAGGCCGGGACAGGGCAATCAGCCCCAGCATTTT
abundance: -; j_gene: TRBJ1-1; d_gene: -; v_gene: TRBV5-6; CDR3aa: CASSLVWGGEAFF; CDR3nt: TGTGCCAGCAGCTTGGTTTGGGGGGGCGAAGCTTTCTTT
abundance: -; j_gene: TRBJ2-3; d_gene: -; v_gene: TRBV30; CDR3aa: CAWSKLSTDTQYF; CDR3nt: TGTGCCTGGAGCAAATTGAGCACAGATACGCAGTATTTT
abundance: -; j_gene: TRBJ2-7; d_gene: -; v_gene: TRBV28; CDR3aa: CASRPGGLTSYEQYF; CDR3nt: TGTGCCTCACGCCCAGGGGGGCTCACCTCCTACGAGCAGTACTTC
abundance: -; j_gene: TRBJ1-1; d_gene: -; v_gene: TRBV19; CDR3aa: CASSIVAGIEAFF; CDR3nt: TGTGCCAGTAGTATAGTCGCAGGTATTGAAGCTTTCTTT
abundance: -; j_gene: TRBJ1-2; d_gene: TRBD1; v_gene: TRBV7-2; CDR3aa: CASSRGTGDYGYTF; CDR3nt: TGTGCCAGCAGCAGGGGGACAGGGGACTATGGCTACACCTTC
abundance: -; j_gene: TRBJ1-1; d_gene: TRBD1; v_gene: TRBV28; CDR3aa: CASRLPGGTAAFF; CDR3nt: TGTGCCAGCAGATTACCAGGGGGGACCGCGGCTTTCTTT
abundance: -; j_gene: TRBJ1-4; d_gene: -; v_gene: TRBV5-1; CDR3aa: CASSLGGGEKLFF; CDR3nt: TGCGCCAGCAGCTTGGGAGGTGGTGAAAAACTGTTTTTT
abundance: -; j_gene: TRBJ1-2; d_gene: TRBD1; v_gene: TRBV27; CDR3aa: CASSPQGGYGYTF; CDR3nt: TGTGCCAGCAGTCCTCAGGGGGGTTATGGCTACACCTTC
abundance: -; j_gene: TRBJ1-5; d_gene: -; v_gene: TRBV3-1/TRBV3-2; CDR3aa: CASSPGLNQPQHF; CDR3nt: TGTGCCAGCAGCCCGGGACTAAATCAGCCCCAGCATTTT
abundance: -; j_gene: TRBJ1-5; d_gene: -; v_gene: TRBV6-6; CDR3aa: CASKGSNQPQHF; CDR3nt: TGTGCCAGCAAGGGGTCCAATCAGCCCCAGCATTTT
abundance: few; j_gene: TRBJ2-7; d_gene: TRBD2; v_gene: TRBV7-2; CDR3aa: CASRNGLAGAYEQYF; CDR3nt: TGTGCCAGCAGAAATGGACTAGCGGGAGCCTACGAGCAGTACTTC
abundance: -; j_gene: TRBJ1-4; d_gene: -; v_gene: TRBV5-1; CDR3aa: CASSFLRGGINEKLFF; CDR3nt: TGCGCCAGCAGCTTCCTCCGTGGGGGCATAAATGAAAAACTGTTTTTT
abundance: -; j_gene: TRBJ1-2; d_gene: -; v_gene: TRBV3-1/TRBV3-2; CDR3aa: CASSPFSTGTTGYTF; CDR3nt: TGTGCCAGCAGCCCCTTCTCTACCGGGACAACTGGCTACACCTTC
abundance: -; j_gene: TRBJ2-7; d_gene: TRBD2; v_gene: TRBV5-1; CDR3aa: CASSYSGGLAGAGTYEQYF; CDR3nt: TGCGCCAGCAGCTATAGCGGAGGGCTAGCGGGAGCCGGTACCTACGAGCAGTACTTC
abundance: once; j_gene: TRBJ1-5; d_gene: -; v_gene: TRBV6-1; CDR3aa: CASSELMFDQPQHF; CDR3nt: TGTGCCAGCAGTGAATTAATGTTTGATCAGCCCCAGCATTTT
abundance: -; j_gene: TRBJ1-4; d_gene: -; v_gene: TRBV27; CDR3aa: CASRGFGEEKLFF; CDR3nt: TGTGCCAGCAGGGGATTTGGAGAGGAAAAACTGTTTTTT
abundance: -; j_gene: TRBJ1-3; d_gene: TRBD1; v_gene: TRBV2; CDR3aa: CASSTGTGGSGNTIYF; CDR3nt: TGTGCCAGCAGTACCGGGACAGGGGGCTCTGGAAACACCATATATTTT
abundance: -; j_gene: TRBJ2-7; d_gene: TRBD1; v_gene: TRBV5-1; CDR3aa: CASRPGQRTYEQYF; CDR3nt: TGCGCCAGCAGGCCGGGACAGCGAACCTACGAGCAGTACTTC
abundance: -; j_gene: TRBJ2-1; d_gene: -; v_gene: TRBV3-1/TRBV3-2; CDR3aa: CASSQIGEQFF; CDR3nt: TGTGCCAGCAGCCAAATAGGAGAGCAGTTCTTC
abundance: -; j_gene: TRBJ2-3; d_gene: TRBD2; v_gene: TRBV7-2; CDR3aa: CASVFAPGLGTDTQYF; CDR3nt: TGTGCCAGCGTATTTGCCCCGGGACTAGGTACAGATACGCAGTATTTT
abundance: -; j_gene: TRBJ2-3; d_gene: -; v_gene: TRBV11-2; CDR3aa: CASSLDRGDTQYF; CDR3nt: TGTGCCAGCAGCTTAGATCGGGGAGATACGCAGTATTTT
abundance: -; j_gene: TRBJ2-3; d_gene: -; v_gene: TRBV5-4; CDR3aa: CASSLAGGDTQYF; CDR3nt: TGTGCCAGCAGCTTGGCGGGCGGAGATACGCAGTATTTT